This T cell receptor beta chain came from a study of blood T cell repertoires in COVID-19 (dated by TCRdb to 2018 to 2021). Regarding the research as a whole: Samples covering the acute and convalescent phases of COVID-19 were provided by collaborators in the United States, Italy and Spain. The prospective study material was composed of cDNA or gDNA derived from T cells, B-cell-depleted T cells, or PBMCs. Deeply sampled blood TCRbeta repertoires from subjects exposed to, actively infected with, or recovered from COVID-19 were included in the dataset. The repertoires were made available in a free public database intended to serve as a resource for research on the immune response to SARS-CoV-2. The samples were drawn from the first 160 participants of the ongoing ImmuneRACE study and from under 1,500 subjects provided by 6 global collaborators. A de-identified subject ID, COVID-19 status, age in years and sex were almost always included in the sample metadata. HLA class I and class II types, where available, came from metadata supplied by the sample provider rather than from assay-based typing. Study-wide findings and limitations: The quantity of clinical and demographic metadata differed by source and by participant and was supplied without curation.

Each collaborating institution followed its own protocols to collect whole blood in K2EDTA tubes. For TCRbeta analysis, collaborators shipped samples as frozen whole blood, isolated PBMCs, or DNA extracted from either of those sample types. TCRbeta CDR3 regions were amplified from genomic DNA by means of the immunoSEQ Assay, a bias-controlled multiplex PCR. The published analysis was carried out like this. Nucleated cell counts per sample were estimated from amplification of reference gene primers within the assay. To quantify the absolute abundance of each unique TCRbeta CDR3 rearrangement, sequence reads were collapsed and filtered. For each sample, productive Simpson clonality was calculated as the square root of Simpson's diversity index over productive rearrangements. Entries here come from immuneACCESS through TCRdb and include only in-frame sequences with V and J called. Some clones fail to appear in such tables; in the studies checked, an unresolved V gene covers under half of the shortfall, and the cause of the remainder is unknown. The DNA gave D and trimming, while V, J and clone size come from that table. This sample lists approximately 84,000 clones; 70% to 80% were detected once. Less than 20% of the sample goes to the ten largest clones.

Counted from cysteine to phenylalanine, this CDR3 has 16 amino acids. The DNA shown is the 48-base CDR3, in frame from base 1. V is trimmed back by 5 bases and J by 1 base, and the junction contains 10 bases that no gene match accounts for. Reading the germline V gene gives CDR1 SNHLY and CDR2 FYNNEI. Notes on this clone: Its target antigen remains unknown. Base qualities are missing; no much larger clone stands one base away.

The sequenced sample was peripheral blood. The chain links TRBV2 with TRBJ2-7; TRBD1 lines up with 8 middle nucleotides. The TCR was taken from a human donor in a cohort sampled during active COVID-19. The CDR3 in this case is CASSPFGQGLSYEQYF. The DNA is TGTGCCAGCAGTCCCTTTGGACAGGGTCTTTCCTACGAGCAGTACTTC.